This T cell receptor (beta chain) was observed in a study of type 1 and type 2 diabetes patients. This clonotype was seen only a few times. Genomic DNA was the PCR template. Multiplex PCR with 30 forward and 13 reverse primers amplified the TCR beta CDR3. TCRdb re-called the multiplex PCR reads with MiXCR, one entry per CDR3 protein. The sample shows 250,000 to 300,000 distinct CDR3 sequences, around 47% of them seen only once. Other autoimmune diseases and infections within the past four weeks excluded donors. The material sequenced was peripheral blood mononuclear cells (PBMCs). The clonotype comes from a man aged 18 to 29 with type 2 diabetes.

The CDR3 DNA reads TGTGCCAGCAGCCAAGAATTCCCAGATACGCAGTATTTT. As protein: CASSQEFPDTQYF. The rearrangement joins TRBV4-2 to TRBJ2-3; D is uncertain. Germline-derived CDR1 and CDR2 are LGHNA and YNFKEQ. The CDR3 loop spans 13 amino acids. The ends were cut back, 0 bases at V and 4 bases at J, with 5 bases in the middle.